What follows are 18 T cell receptor beta chains derived from one specimen sequenced in a study of CD8+ T cells in alopecia areata (dated by TCRdb to 2016 to 2018). The treatment or condition label, read with the paper, signifies: oral pan-JAK inhibitor, 5-10 mg twice daily. The library came from the immunoSEQ multiplex PCR assay. To provide template for TCR sequencing, every sample had RNA extracted and reverse transcribed into cDNA. This immuneACCESS table, as held by TCRdb, lists in-frame sequences with V and J called but not all clones. Of the missing ones, under half trace to an unresolved V gene in checked studies; the others have no known cause. The sample table contains roughly 210,000 clones; only one count was recorded for around two fifths of them. The ten largest clones represent roughly 2.6% of the sample. The sample consisted of CD4+ T cells sorted from blood, taken around week 36, from a patient treated with tofacitinib. The source is a human donor with alopecia areata.

This clone has at least ten counts. The chain combines TRBV19 with TRBJ2-1, with D tentatively TRBD2 (6 bases). This CDR3 spans 15 amino acids. V was pared by 6 bases and J by 9 bases, with 21 bases between. Per germline, CDR1 LNHDA and CDR2 SQIVND (reference sequence). CDR3 sequence (DNA): TGTGCCAGTAGACTCCCGGGAGCAAGGTATAGTGAGCAGTTCTTC. Residues: CASRLPGARYSEQFF.

The chain is built from TRBV19 and TRBJ1-5; no clear D gene. CDR3 length: 16 amino acids. Germline loops: CDR1 LNHDA, CDR2 SQIVND (reference sequence). With 1 base removed from V and 1 base from J, the gap between germline ends came to 11 bases. Here the CDR3 reads CASSIVGGGSNQPQHF. CDR3 coding DNA: TGTGCCAGTAGTATAGTGGGAGGTGGAAGCAATCAGCCCCAGCATTTT.

The chain combines TRBV7-9 with TRBJ1-1, with 8 nucleotides matching TRBD1. The germline V gene encodes CDR1 SEHNR and CDR2 FQNEAQ (reference sequence). This CDR3 spans 13 amino acids. V lost 2 bases and J lost 11; bases outside the gene matches: 7. CDR3 bases: TGTGCCAGCAGCTTAAGACAGGGGATTGGGGCTTTCTTT. It codes for CASSLRQGIGAFF.

As DNA, the CDR3 is TGCGCCAGCAGCCAAGGAGGGGCTAGCGGGAGGGCCGGAAAGACCCAGTACTTC. Protein product: CASSQGGASGRAGKTQYF. The gene calls are TRBV4-1 and TRBJ2-5; 12 nucleotides match TRBD2. Germline V lookup: CDR1 MGHRA, CDR2 YSYEKL. Trimming removed 1 base from V and 6 bases from J; junction bases left unmatched: 12. This CDR3 contains 18 residues.

This clone was seen a few times. This chain connects TRBV29-1 to TRBJ2-1, with TRBD1 matching over 7 bases. There are 13 residues in the CDR3. CDR1 is SQVTM and CDR2 is ANQGSEA in the germline V gene. The ends lost 5 bases at V and 9 bases at J; junction bases unmatched: 10. Here the CDR3 reads CSVRNPTGAEQFF. CDR3 nucleotide sequence: TGCAGCGTTCGAAATCCAACAGGGGCTGAGCAGTTCTTC.

This clone has a handful of counts. The genes are TRBV5-1 and TRBJ2-7, with 7 nucleotides matching TRBD1. This CDR3 contains 15 residues. The trim removed 2 bases at V and 6 bases at J, leaving 11 bases unmatched. From germline, CDR1 is SGHRS and CDR2 YFSETQ. CDR3 DNA: TGCGCCAGCAGCTTCGCCCGACAGGGTATCGTCGAGCAGTACTTC. Translating it yields CASSFARQGIVEQYF.

The chain recombines TRBV7-6 with TRBJ2-2; 8 nucleotides match TRBD1. This CDR3 is built from 17 residues. The ends lost 5 bases at V and 5 bases at J; junction bases unmatched: 13. The germline CDR1 and CDR2 sequences are SGHVS and FNYEAQ. This CDR3 is CASSQLGTGLLTGELFF. The CDR3 DNA follows: TGTGCCAGCAGCCAACTCGGGACAGGCCTCTTAACCGGGGAGCTGTTTTTT.

The rearrangement uses TRBV11-1 and TRBJ2-2; no definite D call. The CDR3 has 14 residues. Trimming left V 6 bases short and J 5 bases short, with 13 bases between. CDR1 and CDR2 (germline): SGHAT, FQDESV (reference sequence). The CDR3 nucleotides read TGTGCCAGCAGTCGAACAGCCCGAACCGGGGAGCTGTTTTTT. Amino acid sequence: CASSRTARTGELFF.

This clone was found a few times. This chain links TRBV6-5 with TRBJ2-6; D remains ambiguous. Looked up from germline, CDR1 is MNHEY and CDR2 is SVGAGI. The CDR3 length is 15 residues. With 5 bases removed from V and 0 bases from J, the gap between germline ends came to 8 bases. DNA of the CDR3: TGTGCCAGCAGTCCTCAGTTCTCTGGGGCCAACGTCCTGACTTTC. Amino acids: CASSPQFSGANVLTF.

The sample holds a few counts of this clone. The gene calls are TRBV4-2 and TRBJ2-7; no firm D call. CDR3 length equals 12 residues. Per germline, CDR1 LGHNA and CDR2 YNFKEQ. Between the trimmed V and J ends, which lost 0 bases and 5 bases, there was a span of 5 bases. The CDR3 loop is CASSQDGHEQYF. The CDR3 region has the DNA TGTGCCAGCAGCCAAGACGGGCACGAGCAGTACTTC.

This clone was counted a few times. DNA for the CDR3: TGTGCCAGCAGCTTTTCCCGCAGTTACAATGAGCAGTTCTTC. Protein sequence: CASSFSRSYNEQFF. The rearrangement links TRBV7-2 to TRBJ2-1; no reliable D call. This CDR3 has 14 residues. V lost 3 bases and J lost 4, with 10 bases in between. From germline, CDR1 is SGHTA and CDR2 FQGNSA.

This chain uses TRBV29-1 with TRBJ1-1; tentative D call: TRBD1 (5 bases). There are 13 residues in the CDR3. Per the germline V gene, CDR1 is SQVTM and CDR2 is ANQGSEA. V lost 4 bases, J lost 4 bases, and 13 bases lay in between. Here the CDR3 DNA reads TGCAGCGTTGCGGTGACAGCCGGCACTGAAGCTTTCTTT. Protein sequence: CSVAVTAGTEAFF.

This rearrangement joins TRBV5-1 to TRBJ2-7, with 10 bases fitting TRBD1. The CDR3 sequence is 14 residues long. Trimming removed 4 bases from V and 6 bases from J; junction bases left unmatched: 7. The germline V gene has CDR1 SGHRS and CDR2 YFSETQ. CDR3 DNA sequence: TGCGCCAGCAGCGTGGACAGGGGGATAGGCGAGCAGTACTTC. Protein: CASSVDRGIGEQYF.

V and J are TRBV9 and TRBJ2-6; D remains unclear. V lost 4 bases and J 4 bases, leaving 12 bases between the germline ends. Germline CDR1 is SGDLS and CDR2 is YYNGEE. The CDR3 runs to 15 residues. The CDR3 sequence is CASSRYSGGANVLTF. The CDR3 region has the DNA TGTGCCAGCAGCAGATACTCGGGCGGGGCCAACGTCCTGACTTTC.

With regard to this clone: Other DNA sequences in the same sample also yield this CDR3. The V call is TRBV7-8, the J call TRBJ2-1; D might be TRBD1 (8 bases). CDR1 SGHVS and CDR2 FQNEAQ come from the germline V gene. Trimming took off 1 base at V and 9 bases at J, with 10 bases between the two ends. The CDR3 totals 13 residues. The CDR3 DNA sequence: TGTGCCAGCAGCTTAGACAGGGGGGGTGAGCAGTTCTTC. Translating it yields CASSLDRGGEQFF.

This clone was seen only a few times. This rearrangement joins TRBV6-8 to TRBJ1-2, with D uncertain. V shed 5 bases and J shed 7 bases, with 14 bases lying between them. The germline CDR1 and CDR2 sequences are MNHGY and SAAAGT. The CDR3 contains 13 residues. The CDR3 DNA reads TGTGCCAGCAGTCCCCTGTTCGATCCTGGCTACACCTTC. Its translation is CASSPLFDPGYTF.

V usage is TRBV5-1 and J usage is TRBJ2-5, with TRBD2 matching 11 bases. The CDR3 runs 14 residues. Per the germline V gene, CDR1 is SGHRS and CDR2 is YFSETQ. The ends lost 4 bases at V and 3 bases at J; junction bases unmatched: 2. The CDR3 nucleotides read TGCGCCAGCAGCCCGGGACTAGCGGAAGAGACCCAGTACTTC. It yields the protein CASSPGLAEETQYF.

The chain recombines TRBV29-1 with TRBJ1-2; perhaps TRBD1 as D (6 bases). From germline, CDR1 is SQVTM and CDR2 ANQGSEA. Trimming took 0 bases from V and 9 from J, leaving 14 bases between them. This CDR3 is built from 13 residues. The CDR3: CSVEDGQGSSYTF. CDR3 nucleotides: TGCAGCGTTGAAGACGGGCAGGGGAGCAGCTACACCTTC.